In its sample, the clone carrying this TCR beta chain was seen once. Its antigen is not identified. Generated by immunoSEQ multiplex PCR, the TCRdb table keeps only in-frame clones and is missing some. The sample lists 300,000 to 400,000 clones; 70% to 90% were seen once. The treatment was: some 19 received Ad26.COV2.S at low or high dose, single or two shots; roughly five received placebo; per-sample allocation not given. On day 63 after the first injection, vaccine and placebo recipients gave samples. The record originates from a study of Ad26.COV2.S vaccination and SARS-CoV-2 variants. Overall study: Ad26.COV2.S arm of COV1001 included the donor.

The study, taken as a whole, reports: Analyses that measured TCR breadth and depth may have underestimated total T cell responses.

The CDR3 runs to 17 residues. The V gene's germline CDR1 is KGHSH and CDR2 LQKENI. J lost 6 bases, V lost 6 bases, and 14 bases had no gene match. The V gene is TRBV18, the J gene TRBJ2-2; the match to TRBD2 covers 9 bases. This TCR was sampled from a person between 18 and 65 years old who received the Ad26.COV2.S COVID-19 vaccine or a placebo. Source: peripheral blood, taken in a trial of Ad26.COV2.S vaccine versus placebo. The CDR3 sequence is CASSPDLYSGRAGELFF. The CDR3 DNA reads TGTGCCAGCTCGCCCGACCTTTATAGCGGGAGAGCCGGGGAGCTGTTTTTT.